One TCR beta chain is described in this entry. V gave up 5 bases and J gave up 6 bases; unmatched junction bases: 5. Germline loops: CDR1 SEHNR, CDR2 FQNEAQ (reference sequence). This CDR3 is built from 14 residues. This specimen belongs to a study of blood T cell repertoires in COVID-19. Study details: The United States, Italy and Spain provided the acute and convalescent COVID-19 samples. Sources were T cells, B-cell-depleted T cells, or PBMCs; the material itself was cDNA or gDNA.

Authors' processing steps: Estimation of nucleated cell counts relied on the amplification of reference gene primers. Some clones are missing from TCRdb's copy, which holds only in-frame ones; the method was immunoSEQ multiplex PCR. V and J calls and clone size are those listed in that table; D and trimming were worked out from the DNA. There are 240,000 or so clones in the sample; roughly 80% occur only once, and 9.6% lies in the top ten. The chain is built from TRBV7-9 and TRBJ2-7, with TRBD1 matching over 12 bases. The sequenced sample was peripheral blood. This TCR was sampled from a woman of 80 years or more with acute or convalescent COVID-19. The chain's CDR3 is CASSPGTGGSEQYF. For the CDR3, the DNA is TGTGCCAGCAGCCCAGGGACAGGGGGCAGCGAGCAGTACTTC.